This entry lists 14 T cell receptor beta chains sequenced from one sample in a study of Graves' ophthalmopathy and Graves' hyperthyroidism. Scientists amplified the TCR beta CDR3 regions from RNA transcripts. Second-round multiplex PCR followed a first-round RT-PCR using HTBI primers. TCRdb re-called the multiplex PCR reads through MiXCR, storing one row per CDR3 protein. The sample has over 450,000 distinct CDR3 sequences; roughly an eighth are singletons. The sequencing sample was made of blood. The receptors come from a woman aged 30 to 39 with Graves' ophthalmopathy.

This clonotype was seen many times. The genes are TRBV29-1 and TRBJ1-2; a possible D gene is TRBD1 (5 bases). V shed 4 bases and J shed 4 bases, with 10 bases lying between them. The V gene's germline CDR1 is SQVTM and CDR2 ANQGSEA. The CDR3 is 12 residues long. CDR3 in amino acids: CSVVRDSYGYTF. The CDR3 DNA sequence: TGCAGCGTTGTCCGAGACAGCTATGGCTACACCTTC. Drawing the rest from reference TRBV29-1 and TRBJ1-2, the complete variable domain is SAVISQKPSRDICQRGTSLTIQCQVDSQVTMMFWYRQQPGQSLTLIATANQGSEATYESGFVIDKFPISRPNLTFSTLTVSNMSPEDSSIYLCSVVRDSYGYTFGSGTRLTVV.

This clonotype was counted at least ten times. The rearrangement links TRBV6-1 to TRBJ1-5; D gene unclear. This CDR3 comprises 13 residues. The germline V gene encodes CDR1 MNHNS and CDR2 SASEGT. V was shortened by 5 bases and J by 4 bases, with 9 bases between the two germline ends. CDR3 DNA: TGTGCCAGCAGTCCAAACAGTAATCAGCCCCAGCATTTT. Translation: CASSPNSNQPQHF.

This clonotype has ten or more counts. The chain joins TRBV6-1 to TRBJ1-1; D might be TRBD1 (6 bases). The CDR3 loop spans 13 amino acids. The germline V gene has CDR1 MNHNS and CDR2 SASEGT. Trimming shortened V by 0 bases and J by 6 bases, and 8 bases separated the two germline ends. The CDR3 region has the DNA TGTGCCAGCAGTGAAGCGGGACACTCTGAAGCTTTCTTT. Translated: CASSEAGHSEAFF.

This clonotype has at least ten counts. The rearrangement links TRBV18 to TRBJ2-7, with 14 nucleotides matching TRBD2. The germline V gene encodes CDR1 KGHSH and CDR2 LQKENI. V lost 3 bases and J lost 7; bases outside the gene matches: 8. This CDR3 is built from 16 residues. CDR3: CASSPGTSGSRNEQYF. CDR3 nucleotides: TGTGCCAGCTCACCGGGGACTAGCGGGAGTCGGAATGAGCAGTACTTC.

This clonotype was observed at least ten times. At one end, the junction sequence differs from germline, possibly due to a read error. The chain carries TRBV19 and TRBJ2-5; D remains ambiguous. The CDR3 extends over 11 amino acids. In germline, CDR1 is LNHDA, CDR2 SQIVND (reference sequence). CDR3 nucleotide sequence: TGTGCCAGCAGTATAAAAGAGACCCAGTACTTC. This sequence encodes CASSIKETQYF.

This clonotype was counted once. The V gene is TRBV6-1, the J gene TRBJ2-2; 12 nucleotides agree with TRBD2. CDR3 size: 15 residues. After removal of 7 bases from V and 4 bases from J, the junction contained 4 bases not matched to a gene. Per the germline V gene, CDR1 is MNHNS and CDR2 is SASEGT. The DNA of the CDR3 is TGTGCCAGCACTCAGGGACTAGCGGGCACCGGGGAGCTGTTTTTT. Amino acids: CASTQGLAGTGELFF.

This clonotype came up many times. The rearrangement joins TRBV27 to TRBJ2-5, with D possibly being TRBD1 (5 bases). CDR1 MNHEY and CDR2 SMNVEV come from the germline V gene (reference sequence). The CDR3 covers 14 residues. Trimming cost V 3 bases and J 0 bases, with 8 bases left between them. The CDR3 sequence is CASSFLGDQETQYF. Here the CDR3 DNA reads TGTGCCAGCAGTTTTTTAGGGGACCAAGAGACCCAGTACTTC.

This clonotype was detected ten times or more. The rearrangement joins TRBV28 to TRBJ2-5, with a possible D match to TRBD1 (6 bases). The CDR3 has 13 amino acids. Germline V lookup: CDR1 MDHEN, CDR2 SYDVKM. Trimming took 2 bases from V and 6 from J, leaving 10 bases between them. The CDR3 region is CASSLRQGQTQYF. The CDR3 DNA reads TGTGCCAGCAGTTTAAGGCAGGGGCAGACCCAGTACTTC.

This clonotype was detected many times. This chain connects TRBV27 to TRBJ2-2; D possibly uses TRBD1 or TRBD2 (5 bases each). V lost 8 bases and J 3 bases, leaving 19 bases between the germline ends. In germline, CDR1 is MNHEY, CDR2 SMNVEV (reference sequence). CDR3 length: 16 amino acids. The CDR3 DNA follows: TGTGCCAGCGCCCCCGGGGTAGTAGGGGACACCGGGGAGCTGTTTTTT. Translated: CASAPGVVGDTGELFF.

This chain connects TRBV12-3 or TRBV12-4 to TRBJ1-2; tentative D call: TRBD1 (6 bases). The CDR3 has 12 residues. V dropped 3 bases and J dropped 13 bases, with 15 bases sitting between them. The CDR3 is CASSFNRVVCTF. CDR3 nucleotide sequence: TGTGCCAGCAGTTTTAACAGGGTTGTTTGCACCTTC.

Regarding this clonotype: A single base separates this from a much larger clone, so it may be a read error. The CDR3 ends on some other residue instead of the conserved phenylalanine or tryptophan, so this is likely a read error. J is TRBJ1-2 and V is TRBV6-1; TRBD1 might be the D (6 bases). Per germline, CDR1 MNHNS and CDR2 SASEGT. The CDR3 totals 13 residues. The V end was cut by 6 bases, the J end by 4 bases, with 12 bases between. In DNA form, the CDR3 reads TGTGCCAGCAGGCCAGGGGTTAGCTATGGCTACACCTAC. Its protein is CASRPGVSYGYTY.

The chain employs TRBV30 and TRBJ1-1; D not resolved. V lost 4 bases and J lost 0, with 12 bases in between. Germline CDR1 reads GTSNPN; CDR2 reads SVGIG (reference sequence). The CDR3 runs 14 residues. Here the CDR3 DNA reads TGTGCCTGGATCCAGGAGACCATGAACACTGAAGCTTTCTTT. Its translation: CAWIQETMNTEAFF.

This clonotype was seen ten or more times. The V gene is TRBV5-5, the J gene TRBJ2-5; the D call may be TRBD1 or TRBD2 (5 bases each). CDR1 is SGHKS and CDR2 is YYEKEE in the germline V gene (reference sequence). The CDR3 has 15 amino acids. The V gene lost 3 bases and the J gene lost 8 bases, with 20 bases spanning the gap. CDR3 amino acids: CASSWTSGTQVTQYF. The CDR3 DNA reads TGTGCCAGCAGCTGGACCTCCGGGACCCAGGTCACCCAGTACTTC.

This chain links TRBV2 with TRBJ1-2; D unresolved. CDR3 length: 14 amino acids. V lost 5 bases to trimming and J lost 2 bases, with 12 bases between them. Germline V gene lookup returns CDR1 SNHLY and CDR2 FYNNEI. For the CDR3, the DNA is TGTGCCAGCAGTTCGCAGGCCGCAAACTATGGCTACACCTTC. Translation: CASSSQAANYGYTF.